Listed below are T cell receptor beta chains from one sample, sequenced in a study of vaccination and CD4 T cells after COVID-19. Antigen specificity for these receptors is unknown. TCRdb re-analysed the PCR reads in MiXCR, keeping a single row per CDR3 protein. The data hold over 4,500 distinct CDR3 sequences, with 40% to 50% observed a single time. The sequenced sample consisted of CD4+ T cells from blood, cultured in vitro. These receptor sequences come from a human donor who had recovered from COVID-19. Each CDR3 is given with its conserved first and last residue. D genes are given only for firm matches. Size tells how often a clone was seen (once, few, many) or the class of an expanded clone, and some rows leave it out.

V gene,J gene,clone size,D gene,CDR3 protein,CDR3 DNA
TRBV11-2,TRBJ2-1,.,TRBD2,CASSLPPSGSGEQFF,TGTGCCAGCAGCTTACCCCCTAGCGGAAGTGGTGAGCAGTTCTTC
TRBV6-5,TRBJ2-1,.,.,CASSYSPSSYNEQFF,TGTGCCAGCAGTTACTCGCCTAGCTCCTACAATGAGCAGTTCTTC
TRBV29-1,TRBJ1-5,few,TRBD1,CSVGVGTGDDQPQHF,TGCAGCGTTGGTGTAGGGACAGGGGACGACCAGCCCCAGCATTTT
TRBV25-1,TRBJ1-6,few,.,CASSKDGGGSPLHF,TGTGCCAGCAGTAAGGACGGGGGGGGTTCACCCCTCCACTTT
TRBV6-1,TRBJ1-3,few,TRBD1,CASTPTGGRNTIYF,TGTGCCAGCACTCCTACAGGGGGCAGAAACACCATATATTTT
TRBV24-1,TRBJ2-3,.,.,CATSDGGAYTQYF,TGTGCCACCAGTGATGGGGGAGCTTATACGCAGTATTTT
TRBV11-3,TRBJ2-7,.,.,CASSLLATSSYEQYF,TGTGCCAGCAGCTTATTAGCGACGAGCTCCTACGAGCAGTACTTC
TRBV20-1,TRBJ2-5,.,.,CSARGSSVETQYF,TGCAGTGCTAGAGGGTCTAGCGTTGAGACCCAGTACTTC
TRBV7-9,TRBJ1-4,.,.,CASSLLGGANEKLFF,TGTGCCAGCAGCTTATTGGGGGGGGCTAATGAAAAACTGTTTTTT
TRBV5-6,TRBJ1-2,.,.,CASSLASGIHGYTF,TGTGCCAGCAGCTTGGCCTCGGGTATTCATGGCTACACCTTC
TRBV20-1,TRBJ2-3,.,TRBD2,CSGYVSGGQGDTQYF,TGCAGTGGATACGTTAGCGGGGGGCAGGGGGATACGCAGTATTTT
TRBV29-1,TRBJ1-1,.,.,CSVEWSWRNTEAFF,TGCAGCGTTGAATGGAGTTGGAGGAACACTGAAGCTTTCTTT
TRBV2,TRBJ2-5,.,.,CASRSGGGNQETQYF,TGTGCCAGCAGATCTGGCGGGGGCAACCAAGAGACCCAGTACTTC
TRBV6-4,TRBJ1-5,.,.,CASSDSPTQPQHF,TGTGCCAGCAGTGACTCGCCTACGCAGCCCCAGCATTTT
TRBV6-5,TRBJ2-1,.,TRBD2,CASSYTPSGGAVNEQFF,TGTGCCAGCAGTTACACGCCTAGCGGGGGGGCCGTAAATGAGCAGTTCTTC
TRBV10-3,TRBJ1-1,.,TRBD1,CAISEGQGEAFF,TGTGCCATCAGCGAAGGACAGGGTGAAGCTTTCTTT
TRBV7-2,TRBJ1-6,.,.,CASSYDTFWGNSPLHF,TGTGCCAGCAGCTATGACACCTTCTGGGGTAATTCACCCCTCCACTTT
TRBV7-9,TRBJ2-2,.,.,CASLSGGYNTGELFF,TGTGCCAGCCTCTCGGGGGGCTACAACACCGGGGAGCTGTTTTTT
TRBV11-2,TRBJ1-2,.,.,CASTPRGQKNYGYTF,TGTGCCAGCACCCCTCGAGGACAGAAAAACTATGGCTACACCTTC
TRBV11-2,TRBJ2-7,.,.,CASSPTAGVPGYEQYF,TGTGCCAGCAGTCCTACCGCTGGGGTCCCGGGCTACGAGCAGTACTTC
TRBV2,TRBJ2-7,few,.,CASSGDIYEQYF,TGTGCCAGCAGTGGGGACATCTACGAGCAGTACTTC
TRBV12-3/TRBV12-4,TRBJ2-7,.,.,CASSLRVRKAGTYEQYF,TGTGCCAGCAGTTTGAGGGTTCGGAAGGCAGGGACCTACGAGCAGTACTTC
TRBV20-1,TRBJ2-3,few,TRBD1,CSARSIQGISSTDTQYF,TGCAGTGCTAGGTCAATACAGGGGATCTCTAGCACAGATACGCAGTATTTT
TRBV6-2/TRBV6-3,TRBJ2-7,.,.,CASGTSHGEQYF,TGTGCCAGCGGCACTAGCCATGGCGAGCAGTACTTC
TRBV7-2,TRBJ2-5,.,.,CASSYGGGGYQETQYF,TGTGCCAGCAGCTATGGGGGGGGCGGTTACCAAGAGACCCAGTACTTC
TRBV2,TRBJ1-1,.,.,CASGAGTEAFF,TGTGCCAGCGGGGCGGGGACTGAAGCTTTCTTT
TRBV6-1,TRBJ2-1,once,.,CASSEVERPYNEQFF,TGTGCCAGCAGTGAGGTCGAGCGCCCCTACAATGAGCAGTTCTTC
TRBV11-2,TRBJ2-2,.,.,CASSWGTGYTGELFF,TGTGCCAGCAGCTGGGGAACAGGGTACACCGGGGAGCTGTTTTTT
TRBV20-1,TRBJ2-5,.,TRBD1,CSARDLQGANQETQYF,TGCAGTGCTAGAGACCTACAGGGGGCCAACCAAGAGACCCAGTACTTC
TRBV20-1,TRBJ2-7,.,.,CSAKDRTDEQYF,TGCAGTGCCAAGGACAGAACAGACGAGCAGTACTTC
TRBV12-3/TRBV12-4,TRBJ1-1,once,.,CASKKSQGLTEAFF,TGTGCCAGCAAGAAATCACAGGGCTTAACTGAAGCTTTCTTT
TRBV20-1,TRBJ1-2,.,.,CSARDQGTMRSGYTF,TGCAGTGCTAGAGACCAGGGGACTATGAGGTCGGGCTACACCTTC
TRBV7-2,TRBJ2-1,once,.,CASSLADGGYNEQFF,TGTGCCAGCAGCTTAGCCGACGGTGGTTACAATGAGCAGTTCTTC
TRBV20-1,TRBJ2-1,.,TRBD2,CSAVSGGAHEQFF,TGCAGTGCTGTTAGCGGGGGGGCTCATGAGCAGTTCTTC
TRBV11-3,TRBJ1-3,.,.,CASSPSWQSSGNTIYF,TGTGCCAGCAGCCCCTCGTGGCAGAGCTCTGGAAACACCATATATTTT
TRBV20-1,TRBJ2-2,.,.,CSARDSQGGDTGELFF,TGCAGTGCTAGAGATTCCCAGGGAGGCGACACCGGGGAGCTGTTTTTT
TRBV5-4,TRBJ1-2,few,TRBD1,CASSPERTGGGYGYTF,TGTGCCAGCAGCCCCGAGAGGACAGGGGGCGGCTATGGCTACACCTTC